This T cell receptor beta chain came from a study of regulatory T cells in long-lasting Graves disease (dated by TCRdb to the early 2020s). Background for the entire study: In the newly diagnosed Graves' disease group, patients had been taking antithyroid drugs for less than 3 months. This study used TCR sequencing and RNA sequencing of peripheral blood to compare persistent Graves' disease patients against newly diagnosed Graves' disease patients. The study was registered as a clinical trial and conducted in China. A total of roughly 35 samples underwent TCR sequencing: about 13 from persistent and roughly 20 from newly diagnosed Graves' disease patients. On the study overall, not on this receptor specifically: Persistent Graves' disease patients showed lower TCR Shannon entropy and fewer highly expanded clones than newly diagnosed patients, suggesting clonal expansion. Persistent patients shared more public clonotypes among themselves (around 2,700) than newly diagnosed patients did (more than 950). Sequencing and analysis were limited to the TCR beta chain. Because the primary lesion, thyroid tissue, could not be accessed, the study looked at peripheral blood alone. Preferential use of TRBV28, TRBJ1-2 and TRBJ2-5 was observed in persistent disease, whereas TRBV20-1 and TRBJ2-1 were favored in newly diagnosed disease. The authors acknowledged the small sample size as a limitation that may reduce accuracy.

Per the publication, the time point label means: newly diagnosed GD, antithyroid drugs for less than 3 months. RNA was extracted from PBMCs in TRIzol for both TCR sequencing and RNA sequencing. The diagnosis of Graves' disease followed American Thyroid Association guidelines. The patients came from an endocrinology department in Xi'an, China. Each patient gave 9 to 10 milliliters of peripheral blood, collected in an EDTA anticoagulant tube. Ficoll Paque Plus density gradient separation was used to isolate PBMCs, and no further T cell sorting was done. An Agilent 2100 Bioanalyzer and agarose gel were used to check RNA quality, and a NanoDrop 2000 was used to measure RNA concentration. Library prep was done by multiplex PCR. Sequencing relied on an Illumina HiSeq 4000. CDR3 regions were amplified by Arm-PCR with iRepertoire HTBI primers to construct TCR beta libraries. Gel purification was performed on PCR products prior to sequencing. The study's processing was this. A total of around 66 TRBV and 14 TRBJ segments were identified across samples and were used for gene usage analysis of CDR3 amino acid clonotypes. COPE and FqMerger were used to merge the filtered high-quality paired reads into contigs. BLAST was used to align contigs to IMGT TRBV, TRBD and TRBJ reference genes, and CDR3 was defined according to IMGT. Any clonotype with a frequency above 0.1% was counted as a highly expanded clone. Repertoire diversity was measured by Shannon entropy, and V-J evenness by the Gini coefficient. Clonotypes shared by more than one individual were considered public. In-frame beta chains were kept once TCRdb had trimmed the public reads at Q25 with fastp and called clones with MiXCR. Here each entry gathers all rows of one CDR3 protein and keeps the most common genes and DNA. The V and J calls were not made by the authors but by TCRdb's processing. The sample includes roughly 500,000 distinct CDR3 sequences, with approximately 12% observed a single time. The ten largest clones represent 8.5% to 10% of the sample.

CDR3 length: 11 amino acids, cysteine to phenylalanine. Left in the record is the CDR3 DNA by itself, 33 bases read in frame from the first base. The V and J ends are trimmed by 5 bases and 5 bases, leaving 9 bases between them. The germline V gene (reference sequence) sets CDR1 to DFQATT and CDR2 to SNEGSKA. As regards this clonotype: Its antigen specificity is not known. No per-base quality is available; no much larger clone lies one base away.

Separately, the same data were catalogued under a study of T cells in Graves' hyperthyroidism and ophthalmopathy. As described in the second report: Graves' hyperthyroidism was defined as stable when no progression to ophthalmopathy occurred over 18 months of follow-up. Hyperthyroidism patients were newly diagnosed, with disease duration under 2 months, and aged 18 to 65 years. Any patient with an uncontrolled infection, another autoimmune disease, pregnancy or lactation was excluded. Diagnoses were based on clinical symptoms, serum thyroxine and TRAb, thyroid ultrasound and orbital computed tomography. The TCR CDR3 was subjected to a first round of RT-PCR using the HTBI primer set and the Qiagen OneStep RT-PCR kit. Most expanded thyroid clonotypes (frequency above 0.001) were also detected in blood, a finding suggesting that blood repertoires may reflect thyroid immune responses. In cross-validation, a model built on a 13 V-J signature told ophthalmopathy apart from stable hyperthyroidism with under 90% sensitivity and 81% to 82% specificity, and in testing the same model reached 80%/75%. During validation, the model predicted progression to ophthalmopathy a median of approximately 6.5 months ahead of onset, with more than 60% sensitivity and about 75% specificity. TCR V-J signatures able to tell the groups apart were searched for in a discovery cohort of 90 to 100 patients, of whom 43 had Graves' ophthalmopathy and around 58 had stable Graves' hyperthyroidism. Whether ophthalmopathy could be predicted prospectively was tested in an independent validation cohort made up of about 18 hyperthyroidism patients plus 17 patients who later progressed to ophthalmopathy. The roughly 94 discovery patients were randomly split 7:3 into training and test sets. In addition, the study compared T-cell repertoires in thyroid tissue and in blood from roughly six Graves' hyperthyroidism patients. Following sampling, methimazole starting at 30 mg daily was given to hyperthyroidism patients, and high-dose intravenous methylprednisolone was given to ophthalmopathy patients. A second multiplex PCR round built the libraries, followed by size selection and purification. Sequencing of the libraries was done on an Illumina HiSeq2000 using paired-end 100 bp reads. SOAPnuke was used to process the raw data, throwing out any read that contained adapters or uncalled bases, had a mean Phred below 15, or lacked an exact constant-primer or identifier match. COPE v1.2.5 was used to merge the high-quality paired reads, and each unique nucleotide sequence was defined as a clonotype. Clonotypes were aligned to IMGT TRBV, TRBD and TRBJ reference segments using MiTCR v1.1. The analysis included only V-J combinations with a frequency above 0.0001, which together covered 99.2% of the repertoires. A TCS score was defined as the ratio between F50 (clonal expansion) and ExV (chaos), using BLOSUM62-based TCRdist between CDR3 peptides within each V-J. Welch's t-statistics and random forest reduced fewer than 550 V-J features to some 14, which were used in a naive Bayes classifier (R e1071). Sample size was not statistically predetermined, and investigators were not blinded to group allocation. The paper reports TCR Vbeta CDR3 sequencing of 140 or so peripheral blood samples: 40 or so ophthalmopathy, under 80 hyperthyroidism and approximately 17 progressor patients.

The chain joins TRBV20-1 to TRBJ2-5; the D match is possibly TRBD1 or TRBD2, with 5 bases aligned in each. Here the sequenced sample was peripheral blood mononuclear cells (PBMCs), taken at new diagnosis, from a patient treated with antithyroid drugs. The TCR originated in a man between 25 and 39 years old with Graves disease. Donor details come from another sample of the same person, matched by shared clones. The bases are TGCAGTGCTCAGGGACGGGAGACCCAGTACTTC. Its product reads: CSAQGRETQYF.